This T cell receptor beta chain was observed in a study of blood T cell repertoires in COVID-19. Study-wide background: PBMCs, B-cell-depleted T cells, or T cells were the source of the cDNA or gDNA that made up the material.

This CDR3 comprises 14 residues. The germline gives CDR1 SNHLY, CDR2 FYNNEI. Trimming took 5 bases from V and 6 from J; bases not matched to a gene: 6. Under the authors' procedure: Reference gene primer amplification gave nucleated cell count estimates. The assay was immunoSEQ multiplex PCR, and TCRdb's table has in-frame clones only and misses some. V and J calls plus clone size are reproduced from that table; the DNA served to infer D and trimming. The sample comprises approximately 270,000 clones, nearly 90% of which are singletons, and approximately 3.3% rests with the top ten. The sequence was collected from a man younger than 35 with active or convalescent COVID-19. Sequencing used peripheral blood. The V and J genes are TRBV2 and TRBJ1-4; TRBD1 matches 7 bases. The CDR3 loop is CASSLDREDEKLFF. The CDR3 nucleotides are TGTGCCAGCAGTCTAGACAGGGAGGATGAAAAACTGTTTTTT.